This T cell receptor (beta chain) stems from a study of OX40 agonist ivuxolimab in advanced cancers. CDR3 size: 13 residues. After removal of 11 bases from V and 0 bases from J, the junction contained 6 bases not matched to a gene. Germline assignment: CDR1 MNHEY and CDR2 SMNVEV (reference sequence). Some clones are missing from TCRdb's copy, which holds only in-frame ones; the method was immunoSEQ multiplex PCR. The sample holds some 74,000 clones, roughly 82% seen once. This clone has only a few counts. The origin of this receptor is an adult with an advanced solid tumor such as melanoma, head and neck, liver or kidney cancer. The sequenced sample was CD4+ or CD8+ T cells sorted from blood, obtained in a trial of the OX40 agonist ivuxolimab. The genes are TRBV27 and TRBJ2-7, with 8 bases that match TRBD1. The CDR3 spells CAASGTGSYEQYF. DNA for the CDR3: TGTGCCGCGTCCGGGACAGGCTCCTACGAGCAGTACTTC.